This TCR beta chain is drawn from a study of T cell changes during pregnancy in multiple sclerosis. The CDR3 loop spans 17 amino acids. CDR1 is SGDLS and CDR2 is YYNGEE in the germline V gene. V dropped 0 bases and J dropped 3 bases, with 18 bases sitting between them. TCRdb's table, derived via immunoSEQ multiplex PCR, lists solely in-frame clones and lacks some. The sample holds about 47,000 clones; approximately 90% are singletons and the top ten take more than 7.5%. Here the sequenced sample was CD8+ T cells from peripheral blood mononuclear cells, taken in the second trimester of pregnancy. The genes are TRBV9 and TRBJ1-1; no clear D. The sequence was collected from a female donor with multiple sclerosis, enrolled in a pregnancy study. CDR3 in amino acids: CASSVVGVSPRDTEAFF. As DNA, the CDR3 is TGTGCCAGCAGCGTAGTTGGGGTATCCCCGAGGGACACTGAAGCTTTCTTT.